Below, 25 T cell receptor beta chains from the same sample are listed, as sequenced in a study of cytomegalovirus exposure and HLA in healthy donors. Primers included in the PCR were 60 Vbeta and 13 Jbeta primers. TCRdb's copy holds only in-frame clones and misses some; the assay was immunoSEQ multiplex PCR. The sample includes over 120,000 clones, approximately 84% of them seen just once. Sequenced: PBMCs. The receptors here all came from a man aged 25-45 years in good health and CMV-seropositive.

This chain's CDR3 is CASSQGPPGQGRANYGYTF. The CDR3 coding sequence is TGCGCCAGCAGCCAAGGGCCCCCGGGACAGGGAAGAGCAAACTATGGCTACACCTTC. The V gene is TRBV4-1, the J gene TRBJ1-2, with 9 nucleotides matching TRBD1. Looked up from germline, CDR1 is MGHRA and CDR2 is YSYEKL. The V and J ends lost 1 base and 2 bases, in that order; junction bases with no gene match: 14. There are 19 residues in the CDR3.

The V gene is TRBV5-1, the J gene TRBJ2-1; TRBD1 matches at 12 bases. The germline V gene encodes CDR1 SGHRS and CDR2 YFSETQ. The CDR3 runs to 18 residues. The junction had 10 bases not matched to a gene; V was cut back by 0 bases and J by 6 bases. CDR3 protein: CASSLVGTGGDLGNEQFF. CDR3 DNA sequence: TGCGCCAGCAGCTTGGTCGGGACAGGGGGCGATCTGGGCAATGAGCAGTTCTTC.

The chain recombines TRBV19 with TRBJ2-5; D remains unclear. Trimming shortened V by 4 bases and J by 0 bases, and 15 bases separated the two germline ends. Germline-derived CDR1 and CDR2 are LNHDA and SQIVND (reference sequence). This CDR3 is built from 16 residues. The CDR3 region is CASSRAVTTDQETQYF. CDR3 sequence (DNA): TGTGCCAGTAGTAGGGCAGTAACAACGGACCAAGAGACCCAGTACTTC.

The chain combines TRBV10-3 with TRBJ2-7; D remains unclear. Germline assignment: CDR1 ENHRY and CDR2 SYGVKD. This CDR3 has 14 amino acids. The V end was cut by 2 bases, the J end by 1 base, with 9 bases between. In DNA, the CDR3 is TGTGCCATCAGTGAGGCGGTGGCATCCTACGAGCAGTACTTC. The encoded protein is CAISEAVASYEQYF.

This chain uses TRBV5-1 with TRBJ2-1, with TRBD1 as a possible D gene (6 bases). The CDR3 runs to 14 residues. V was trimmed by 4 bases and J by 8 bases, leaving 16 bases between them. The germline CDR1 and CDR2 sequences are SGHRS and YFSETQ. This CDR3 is CASSPYTGLDEQFF. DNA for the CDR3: TGCGCCAGCAGCCCGTACACAGGGTTAGATGAGCAGTTCTTC.

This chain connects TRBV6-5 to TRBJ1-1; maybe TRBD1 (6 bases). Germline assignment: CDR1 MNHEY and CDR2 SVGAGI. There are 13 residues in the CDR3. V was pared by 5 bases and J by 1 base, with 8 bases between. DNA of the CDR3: TGTGCCAGCAGTCTGGACAGGAACACTGAAGCTTTCTTT. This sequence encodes CASSLDRNTEAFF.

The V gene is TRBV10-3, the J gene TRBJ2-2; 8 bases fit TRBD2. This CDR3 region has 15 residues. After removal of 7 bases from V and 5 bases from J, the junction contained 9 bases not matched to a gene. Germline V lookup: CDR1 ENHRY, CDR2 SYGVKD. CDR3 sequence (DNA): TGTGCCATCAATCGAGCGGGAGTAGGAACCGGGGAGCTGTTTTTT. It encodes CAINRAGVGTGELFF.

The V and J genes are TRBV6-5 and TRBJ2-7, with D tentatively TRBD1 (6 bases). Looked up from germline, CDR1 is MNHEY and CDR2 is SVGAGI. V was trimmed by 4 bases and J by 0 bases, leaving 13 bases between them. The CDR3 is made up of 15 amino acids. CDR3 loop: CASSSQTGGSYEQYF. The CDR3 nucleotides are TGTGCCAGCAGTTCCCAGACAGGCGGCTCCTACGAGCAGTACTTC.

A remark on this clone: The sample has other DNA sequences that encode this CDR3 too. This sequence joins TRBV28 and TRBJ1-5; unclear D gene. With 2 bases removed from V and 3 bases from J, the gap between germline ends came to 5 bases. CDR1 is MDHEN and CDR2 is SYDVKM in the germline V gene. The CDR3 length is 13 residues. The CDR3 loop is CASSLEVNQPQHF. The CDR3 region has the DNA TGTGCCAGCAGTTTAGAGGTCAATCAGCCCCAGCATTTT.

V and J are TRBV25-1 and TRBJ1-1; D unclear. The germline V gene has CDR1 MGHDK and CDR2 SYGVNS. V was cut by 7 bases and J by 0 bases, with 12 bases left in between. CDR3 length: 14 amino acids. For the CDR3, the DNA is TGTGCCAGCACTAAAGTAGATATGAACACTGAAGCTTTCTTT. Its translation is CASTKVDMNTEAFF.

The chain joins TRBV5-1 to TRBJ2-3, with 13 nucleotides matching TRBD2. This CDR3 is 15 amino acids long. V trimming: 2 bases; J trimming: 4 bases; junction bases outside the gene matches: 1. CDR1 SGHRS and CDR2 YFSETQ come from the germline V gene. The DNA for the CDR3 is TGCGCCAGCAGCTTCGGGACTAGCGGGGCAGATACGCAGTATTTT. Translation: CASSFGTSGADTQYF. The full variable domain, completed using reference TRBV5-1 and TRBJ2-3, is KAGVTQTPRYLIKTRGQQVTLSCSPISGHRSVSWYQQTPGQGLQFLFEYFSETQRNKGNFPGRFSGRQFSNSRSEMNVSTLELGDSALYLCASSFGTSGADTQYFGPGTRLTVL.

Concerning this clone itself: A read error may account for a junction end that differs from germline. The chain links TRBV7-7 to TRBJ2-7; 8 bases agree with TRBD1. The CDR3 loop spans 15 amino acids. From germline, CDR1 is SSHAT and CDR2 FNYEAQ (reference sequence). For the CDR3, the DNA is TGTGCTAGCAGTCTCGGACAGGGAAGCTCCTACGAGCAGTACTTC. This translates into CASSLGQGSSYEQYF.

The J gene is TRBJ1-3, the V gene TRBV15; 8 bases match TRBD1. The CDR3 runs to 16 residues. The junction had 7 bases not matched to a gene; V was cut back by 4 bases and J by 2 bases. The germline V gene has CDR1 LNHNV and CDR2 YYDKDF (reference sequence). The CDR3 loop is CATSTTDRVPGNTIYF. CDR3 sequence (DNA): TGTGCCACCAGCACCACGGACAGGGTCCCTGGAAACACCATATATTTT.

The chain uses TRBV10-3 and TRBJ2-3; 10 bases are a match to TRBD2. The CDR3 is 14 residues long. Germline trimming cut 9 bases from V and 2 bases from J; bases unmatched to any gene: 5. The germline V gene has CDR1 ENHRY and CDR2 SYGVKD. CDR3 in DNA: TGTGCCATTGGGACTAGCGCCTACACAGATACGCAGTATTTT. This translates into CAIGTSAYTDTQYF.

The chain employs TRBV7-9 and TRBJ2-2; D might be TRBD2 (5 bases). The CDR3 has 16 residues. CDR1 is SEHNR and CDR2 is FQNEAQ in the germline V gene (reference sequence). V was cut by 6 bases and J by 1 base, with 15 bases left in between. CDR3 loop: CASRFKRVENTGELFF. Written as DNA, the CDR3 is TGTGCCAGCAGGTTCAAGAGGGTCGAGAACACCGGGGAGCTGTTTTTT. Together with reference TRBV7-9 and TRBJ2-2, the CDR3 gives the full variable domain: DTGVSQNPRHKITKRGQNVTFRCDPISEHNRLYWYRQTLGQGPEFLTYFQNEAQLEKSRLLSDRFSAERPKGSFSTLEIQRTEQGDSAMYLCASRFKRVENTGELFFGEGSRLTVL.

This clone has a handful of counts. CDR3 sequence: CASSQGWTSTYEQYF. The DNA for the CDR3 is TGCGCCAGCAGCCAAGGTTGGACTAGCACCTACGAGCAGTACTTC. The chain couples TRBV4-1 to TRBJ2-7, with 8 bases matching TRBD2. Germline V gene sequence: CDR1 MGHRA, CDR2 YSYEKL. Trimming at V came to 1 base and at J to 2 bases, leaving 4 bases not matched to a gene. The CDR3 consists of 15 residues.

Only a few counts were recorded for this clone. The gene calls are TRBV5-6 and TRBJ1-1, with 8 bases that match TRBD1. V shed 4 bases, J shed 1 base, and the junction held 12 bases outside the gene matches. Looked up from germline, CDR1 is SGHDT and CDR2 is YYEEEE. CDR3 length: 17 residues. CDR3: CASSLPRSQGGNTEAFF. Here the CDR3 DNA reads TGTGCCAGCAGCCTACCTAGATCACAGGGGGGGAACACTGAAGCTTTCTTT.

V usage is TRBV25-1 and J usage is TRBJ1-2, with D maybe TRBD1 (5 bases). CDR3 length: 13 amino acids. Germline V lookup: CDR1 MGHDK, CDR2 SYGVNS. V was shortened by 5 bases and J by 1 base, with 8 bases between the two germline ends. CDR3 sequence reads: CASSLDSNYGYTF. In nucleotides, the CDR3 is TGTGCCAGCAGTCTAGACAGTAACTATGGCTACACCTTC.

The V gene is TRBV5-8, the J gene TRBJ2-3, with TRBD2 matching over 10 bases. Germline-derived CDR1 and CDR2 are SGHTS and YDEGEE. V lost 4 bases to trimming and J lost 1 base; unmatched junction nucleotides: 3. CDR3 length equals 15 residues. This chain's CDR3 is CASSPGTSGTDTQYF. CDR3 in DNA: TGTGCCAGCAGCCCGGGGACTAGCGGCACAGATACGCAGTATTTT.

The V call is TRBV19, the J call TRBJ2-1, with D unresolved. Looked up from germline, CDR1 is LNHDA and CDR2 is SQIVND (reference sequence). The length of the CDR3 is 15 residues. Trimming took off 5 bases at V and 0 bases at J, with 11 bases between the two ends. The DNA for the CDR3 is TGTGCCAGTAGTCGATCCATGAGCTCCTACAATGAGCAGTTCTTC. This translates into CASSRSMSSYNEQFF.

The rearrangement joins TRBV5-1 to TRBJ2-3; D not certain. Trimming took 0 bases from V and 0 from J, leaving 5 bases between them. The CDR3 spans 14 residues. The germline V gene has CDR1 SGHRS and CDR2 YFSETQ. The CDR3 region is CASSLAPSTDTQYF. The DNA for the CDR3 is TGCGCCAGCAGCTTGGCCCCTAGCACAGATACGCAGTATTTT. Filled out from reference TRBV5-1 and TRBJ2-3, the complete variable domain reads KAGVTQTPRYLIKTRGQQVTLSCSPISGHRSVSWYQQTPGQGLQFLFEYFSETQRNKGNFPGRFSGRQFSNSRSEMNVSTLELGDSALYLCASSLAPSTDTQYFGPGTRLTVL.

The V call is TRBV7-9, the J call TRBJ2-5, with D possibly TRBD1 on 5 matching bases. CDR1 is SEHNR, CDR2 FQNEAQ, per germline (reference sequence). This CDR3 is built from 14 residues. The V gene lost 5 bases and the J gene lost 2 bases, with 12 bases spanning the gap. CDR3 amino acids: CASSPRTLQETQYF. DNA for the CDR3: TGTGCCAGCAGCCCCAGGACACTTCAAGAGACCCAGTACTTC.

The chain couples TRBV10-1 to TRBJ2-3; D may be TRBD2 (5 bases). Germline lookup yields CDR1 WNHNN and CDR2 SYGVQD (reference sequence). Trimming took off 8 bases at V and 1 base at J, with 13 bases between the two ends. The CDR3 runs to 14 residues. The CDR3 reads CASRRGLGTDTQYF. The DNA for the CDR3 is TGCGCCAGCCGCCGAGGACTGGGCACAGATACGCAGTATTTT.

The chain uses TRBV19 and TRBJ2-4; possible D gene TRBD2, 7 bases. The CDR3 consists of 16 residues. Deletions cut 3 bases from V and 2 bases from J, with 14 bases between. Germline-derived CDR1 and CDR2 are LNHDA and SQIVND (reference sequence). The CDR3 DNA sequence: TGTGCCAGTAGTATGGGCAGGGGACTAACCAAAAACATTCAGTACTTC. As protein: CASSMGRGLTKNIQYF.

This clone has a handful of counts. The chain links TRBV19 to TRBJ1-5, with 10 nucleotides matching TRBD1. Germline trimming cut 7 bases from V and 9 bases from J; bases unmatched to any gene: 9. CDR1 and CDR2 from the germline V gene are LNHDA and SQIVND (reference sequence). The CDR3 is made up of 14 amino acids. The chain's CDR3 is CASKETGGARPQHF. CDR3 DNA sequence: TGTGCCAGTAAAGAGACAGGGGGCGCGAGGCCCCAGCATTTT.